The next 26 T cell receptor beta chains were all read from a single sample in a study of T cells in Graves' hyperthyroidism and ophthalmopathy. TCR beta CDR3 region amplification was performed from RNA transcripts. First-round RT-PCR targeting the TCR CDR3 was performed with the HTBI primer set. MiXCR, applied by TCRdb to the multiplex PCR reads, yields one record per CDR3 protein. This sample yields under 300,000 distinct CDR3 sequences, of which around 13% are seen a single time; 7% to 9% belongs to the top ten. The sequenced material came from blood. All receptors derive from a middle-aged woman with Graves' hyperthyroidism.

This clonotype was found a few times. The V call is TRBV19, the J call TRBJ2-1, with 7 bases matching TRBD1. Germline trimming cut 4 bases from V and 4 bases from J; bases unmatched to any gene: 7. The CDR3 totals 15 residues. The V gene's germline CDR1 is LNHDA and CDR2 SQIVND (reference sequence). DNA of the CDR3: TGTGCCAGTAGTAATTACGGGACAGAATACAATGAGCAGTTCTTC. Residues: CASSNYGTEYNEQFF.

The chain links TRBV27 to TRBJ2-3; TRBD2 agrees at 12 bases. Germline V gene lookup returns CDR1 MNHEY and CDR2 SMNVEV (reference sequence). This CDR3 contains 17 residues. Unmatched junction bases numbered 16, after V lost 6 bases and J lost 9 bases. The CDR3 is CASSLGWGLAGSDTQYF. DNA for the CDR3: TGTGCCAGCAGCCTAGGGTGGGGACTAGCGGGTTCCGACACGCAGTATTTT.

This clonotype was seen many times. The gene calls are TRBV24-1 and TRBJ1-5, with 9 bases that match TRBD1. The junction had 7 bases not matched to a gene; V was cut back by 4 bases and J by 7 bases. The CDR3 covers 15 residues. CDR1 and CDR2 (germline): KGHDR, SFDVKD. The CDR3 region has the DNA TGTGCCACCAGTGAGGGAGGACAGGGGCTCCAGCCCCAGCATTTT. Translated: CATSEGGQGLQPQHF.

This clonotype occurred a few times. This chain uses TRBV9 with TRBJ2-7; tentative D call: TRBD1 (5 bases). Trimming pared 1 base from V and 6 bases from J, leaving 26 bases between. The V gene's germline CDR1 is SGDLS and CDR2 YYNGEE. This CDR3 contains 18 residues. CDR3 sequence reads: CASSVSGAVVTKGGEQYF. CDR3 nucleotides: TGTGCCAGCAGCGTAAGTGGGGCGGTAGTGACAAAGGGCGGCGAGCAGTACTTC. Complete variable domain (other parts from reference TRBV9 and TRBJ2-7): DSGVTQTPKHLITATGQRVTLRCSPRSGDLSVYWYQQSLDQGLQFLIQYYNGEERAKGNILERFSAQQFPDLHSELNLSSLELGDSALYFCASSVSGAVVTKGGEQYFGPGTRLTVT.

This clonotype was seen many times. The chain combines TRBV20-1 with TRBJ2-7; 12 bases are a match to TRBD1. The germline V gene has CDR1 DFQATT and CDR2 SNEGSKA (reference sequence). CDR3 length: 16 residues. After removal of 0 bases from V and 7 bases from J, the junction contained 10 bases not matched to a gene. As DNA, the CDR3 is TGCAGTGCTAGAGATCCCGGGACAGGGGGCTCAGGGGAGCAGTACTTC. Its protein product is CSARDPGTGGSGEQYF.

This clonotype was seen a few times. J is TRBJ1-5 and V is TRBV18; the match to TRBD1 covers 8 bases. CDR3 size: 15 residues. Germline assignment: CDR1 KGHSH and CDR2 LQKENI. The ends lost 3 bases at V and 3 bases at J; junction bases unmatched: 4. CDR3 nucleotide sequence: TGTGCCAGCTCACCCGGGACAGGTCCCAATCAGCCCCAGCATTTT. Translated: CASSPGTGPNQPQHF.

The CDR3 bases are TGTGCCACCAGCAGAAACAGGTTTAGGGAAAAACTGTTTTTT. The encoded protein is CATSRNRFREKLFF. The chain employs TRBV15 and TRBJ1-4; D is perhaps TRBD1 (5 bases). Trimming cost V 2 bases and J 8 bases, with 12 bases left between them. CDR3 length: 14 amino acids. Germline values: CDR1 LNHNV, CDR2 YYDKDF (reference sequence).

This clonotype was found many times. The chain couples TRBV3-1 to TRBJ1-2, with D tentatively TRBD1 (5 bases). The ends were cut back, 1 base at V and 5 bases at J, with 17 bases in the middle. The CDR3 runs 16 residues. Germline CDR1 and CDR2: LGHDT and YNNKEL (reference sequence). In nucleotides, the CDR3 is TGTGCCAGCAGCCAAGGAGGGACTCAGAAGGGGTATGGCTACACCTTC. It codes for CASSQGGTQKGYGYTF.

This chain joins TRBV7-8 and TRBJ2-2; 7 nucleotides align to TRBD2. The CDR3 is 15 amino acids. Germline V gives CDR1 SGHVS, CDR2 FQNEAQ. V lost 5 bases, J lost 0 bases, and 3 bases stayed unmatched. The CDR3 sequence: CASSPSGTNTGELFF. In DNA form, the CDR3 reads TGTGCCAGCAGCCCGAGCGGGACGAACACCGGGGAGCTGTTTTTT.

This clonotype was counted ten times or more. The chain has TRBV3-1 and TRBJ2-7; 9 nucleotides line up with TRBD2. V lost 4 bases to trimming and J lost 9 bases; unmatched junction nucleotides: 13. CDR1 is LGHDT, CDR2 YNNKEL, per germline (reference sequence). CDR3 length equals 15 residues. Here the CDR3 DNA reads TGTGCCAGCAGCCCAATGGGTGGCGGGAGGGCCGGGCAGTACTTC. Translating gives CASSPMGGGRAGQYF.

Only a few counts were recorded for this clonotype. This CDR3 reads CASSIRDPYGYTF. The CDR3 DNA sequence: TGTGCCAGCTCGATCAGGGACCCCTATGGCTACACCTTC. The rearrangement uses TRBV18 and TRBJ1-2; TRBD1 might be the D (5 bases). The germline V gene encodes CDR1 KGHSH and CDR2 LQKENI. The CDR3 is 13 residues long. V was cut by 6 bases and J by 4 bases, with 12 bases left in between.

CDR3 amino acids: CASSRTEELFF. In DNA form, the CDR3 reads TGTGCCAGCAGCCGGACGGAGGAGCTGTTTTTT. The chain couples TRBV3-1 to TRBJ2-2; D remains ambiguous. CDR3 length: 11 amino acids. Germline CDR1 LGHDT, CDR2 YNNKEL (reference sequence). Trimming cost V 4 bases and J 10 bases, with 7 bases left between them.

The rearrangement uses TRBV7-8 and TRBJ2-1; D is possibly TRBD1 or TRBD2 (5 bases each). Germline V gene data show CDR1 as SGHVS and CDR2 as FQNEAQ. With 1 base removed from V and 2 bases from J, the gap between germline ends came to 12 bases. The CDR3 has 16 residues. CDR3: CASSLEPGTAYNEQFF. The DNA of the CDR3 is TGTGCCAGCAGCTTAGAACCCGGGACGGCCTACAATGAGCAGTTCTTC. Looking up the rest from reference TRBV7-8 and TRBJ2-1 gives the full variable domain: GAGVSQSPRYKVAKRGQDVALRCDPISGHVSLFWYQQALGQGPEFLTYFQNEAQLDKSGLPSDRFFAERPEGSVSTLKIQRTQQEDSAVYLCASSLEPGTAYNEQFFGPGTRLTVL.

A few counts support this clonotype. A much bigger clone sits one base away, suggesting this may be a read error. CDR3 loop: CASSFGLAGGTYEQCF. The CDR3, as DNA: TGCGCCAGCAGCTTTGGACTAGCGGGAGGAACCTACGAGCAGTGCTTC. The V gene is TRBV5-1, the J gene TRBJ2-7; 14 positions match TRBD2. In germline, CDR1 is SGHRS, CDR2 YFSETQ. The length of the CDR3 is 16 residues.

This clonotype was observed many times. The V call is TRBV11-1, the J call TRBJ2-7; 7 bases line up with TRBD2. The CDR3 has 16 amino acids. V dropped 0 bases and J dropped 3; count of bases not matched to a gene: 8. Germline-derived CDR1 and CDR2 are SGHAT and FQDESV (reference sequence). CDR3 DNA sequence: TGTGCCAGCAGCTTAGCGCGGGCTAGCGGTAACTACGAGCAGTACTTC. The encoded protein is CASSLARASGNYEQYF. The complete variable domain, with remaining parts taken from reference TRBV11-1 and TRBJ2-7, reads EAEVAQSPRYKITEKSQAVAFWCDPISGHATLYWYRQILGQGPELLVQFQDESVVDDSQLPKDRFSAERLKGVDSTLKIQPAELGDSAMYLCASSLARASGNYEQYFGPGTRLTVT.

This rearrangement joins TRBV5-1 to TRBJ2-3; D tentatively fits TRBD1 or TRBD2 (5 bases each). The length of the CDR3 is 14 residues. V was shortened by 4 bases and J by 6 bases, with 15 bases between the two germline ends. Germline loops: CDR1 SGHRS, CDR2 YFSETQ. The CDR3 is CASSTGTLRDTQYF. DNA for the CDR3: TGCGCCAGCAGCACCGGGACCCTACGGGATACGCAGTATTTT.

This clonotype was seen ten or more times. The chain links TRBV28 to TRBJ2-5, with 8 bases matching TRBD2. V dropped 6 bases and J dropped 4; count of bases not matched to a gene: 10. This CDR3 spans 15 amino acids. CDR1 MDHEN and CDR2 SYDVKM come from the germline V gene. CDR3 amino acids: CASSPGGVGSETQYF. In nucleotides, the CDR3 is TGTGCCAGCAGCCCCGGGGGGGTGGGATCAGAGACCCAGTACTTC.

In its sample, this clonotype was seen many times. The chain joins TRBV2 to TRBJ2-3, with 13 bases identical to TRBD2. V was pared by 6 bases and J by 0 bases, with 15 bases of the junction left unmatched. Germline V gene lookup returns CDR1 SNHLY and CDR2 FYNNEI. The CDR3 is 20 amino acids. The chain's CDR3 is CASSPGLAGDAGFSTDTQYF. In DNA, the CDR3 is TGTGCCAGCAGCCCTGGACTAGCGGGAGACGCCGGATTTAGCACAGATACGCAGTATTTT. Based on the CDR3 plus reference TRBV2 and TRBJ2-3, the full variable domain is EPEVTQTPSHQVTQMGQEVILRCVPISNHLYFYWYRQILGQKVEFLVSFYNNEISEKSEIFDDQFSVERPDGSNFTLKIRSTKLEDSAMYFCASSPGLAGDAGFSTDTQYFGPGTRLTVL.

This clonotype was observed many times. This rearrangement joins TRBV18 to TRBJ2-1; D is unclear. V was pared by 3 bases and J by 4 bases, with 7 bases between. The CDR3 loop spans 13 amino acids. Per the germline V gene, CDR1 is KGHSH and CDR2 is LQKENI. CDR3 sequence reads: CASSPGLYNEQFF. The CDR3 DNA reads TGTGCCAGCTCACCTGGGTTGTACAATGAGCAGTTCTTC.

In the case of this clonotype: This may be a read error: a much more frequent sequence differs by one nucleotide. This chain links TRBV6-1 with TRBJ1-3, with a possible D match to TRBD1 (6 bases). Germline V lookup: CDR1 MNHNS, CDR2 SASEGT. The CDR3 covers 15 residues. Trimming took 8 bases from V and 0 from J, leaving 14 bases between them. In nucleotides, the CDR3 is TGTGCCAGCCCAAAGTGGGGGGCCTCTGGAAACACCATATATTTT. Amino acid sequence: CASPKWGASGNTIYF.

This clonotype was found many times. The gene calls are TRBV12-3 or TRBV12-4 and TRBJ2-3; 10 nucleotides line up with TRBD2. This CDR3 is built from 14 residues. Trimming at V came to 6 bases and at J to 1 base, leaving 1 base not matched to a gene. CDR3 sequence reads: CASRSGGGTDTQYF. CDR3 sequence (DNA): TGTGCCAGCAGGAGCGGGGGGGGCACAGATACGCAGTATTTT.

Of note for this clonotype: This may be a read error: a much more frequent sequence differs by one nucleotide. The chain has TRBV7-2 and TRBJ1-1; D ambiguous. Germline-derived CDR1 and CDR2 are SGHTA and FQGNSA. This CDR3 spans 16 amino acids. The germline V and J ends were trimmed by 6 bases and 4 bases, with 21 bases remaining between them. This chain's CDR3 is CASRRFRSSRPTEAFF. CDR3 bases: TGTGCCAGCAGGCGATTCAGAAGCAGCCGTCCCACTGAAGCTTTCTTT.

This chain links TRBV12-3 or TRBV12-4 with TRBJ2-1; D assignment may be TRBD1 or TRBD2 (5 bases each). CDR3 length: 14 residues. The V and J ends lost 3 bases and 1 base respectively, with 7 bases between them. The CDR3: CASSLGRSYNEQFF. The CDR3 coding sequence is TGTGCCAGCAGTTTGGGACGGTCCTACAATGAGCAGTTCTTC.

This clonotype was counted a few times. The chain is built from TRBV20-1 and TRBJ2-1; D may match TRBD1 or TRBD2 (6 bases each). This CDR3 is built from 16 residues. In germline, CDR1 is DFQATT, CDR2 SNEGSKA (reference sequence). Trimming took off 5 bases at V and 4 bases at J, with 21 bases between the two ends. The CDR3 reads CSAPKQGGKGYNEQFF. For the CDR3, the DNA is TGCAGTGCTCCGAAACAGGGAGGAAAAGGGTACAATGAGCAGTTCTTC.

This clonotype was seen ten or more times. The chain employs TRBV3-1 and TRBJ2-1, with 16 bases identical to TRBD2. This CDR3 contains 18 residues. Per the germline V gene, CDR1 is LGHDT and CDR2 is YNNKEL (reference sequence). The junction had 9 bases not matched to a gene; V was cut back by 3 bases and J by 7 bases. The CDR3 here is CASSHAGTSGRAVNEQFF. The CDR3 DNA is TGTGCCAGCAGCCATGCCGGGACTAGCGGGAGGGCCGTAAATGAGCAGTTCTTC.

This clonotype was seen ten or more times. The chain has TRBV9 and TRBJ2-5; possibly TRBD1 for D (6 bases). This CDR3 is 13 amino acids long. Germline V gene lookup returns CDR1 SGDLS and CDR2 YYNGEE. Deletions cut 4 bases from V and 2 bases from J, with 9 bases between. The CDR3 protein is CASSKGQQETQYF. The CDR3 DNA sequence: TGTGCCAGCAGCAAAGGACAGCAAGAGACCCAGTACTTC.